This T cell receptor (beta chain) was identified in a study of blood T cell repertoires in COVID-19. The overall study: Some COVID-19 samples were acute and others convalescent; all came from the United States, Italy and Spain. Nucleic acid was either cDNA or gDNA, and it came from T cells, B-cell-depleted T cells, or PBMCs.

Authors' processing steps: For nucleated cells, counts were estimated from reference gene primer amplification. Assay: immunoSEQ multiplex PCR; the TCRdb copy retains only in-frame clones and omits some. The DNA was the basis for D and trimming; V, J and clone size are from that table. The table shows just under 350,000 clones, with more than 75% occurring only once. The TCR sequence derives from a woman under 30 who had recovered from COVID-19. Specimen: peripheral blood.

The CDR3 here is CASSQTGGDSGNTIYF. The CDR3 bases are TGTGCCAGCAGCCAAACAGGGGGGGACTCTGGAAACACCATATATTTT. This chain joins TRBV9 and TRBJ1-3; 8 positions agree with TRBD1. Unmatched junction bases numbered 6, after V lost 4 bases and J lost 0 bases. This CDR3 region has 16 residues. The germline gives CDR1 SGDLS, CDR2 YYNGEE. Full variable domain (outside the CDR3, taken from reference TRBV9 and TRBJ1-3): DSGVTQTPKHLITATGQRVTLRCSPRSGDLSVYWYQQSLDQGLQFLIQYYNGEERAKGNILERFSAQQFPDLHSELNLSSLELGDSALYFCASSQTGGDSGNTIYFGEGSWLTVV.